The sequence of this T cell receptor (beta chain) was determined in a study of control samples from healthy donors and cancer patients. Germline V gives CDR1 SEHNR, CDR2 FQNEAQ (reference sequence). CDR3 length: 17 residues. V gave up 5 bases and J gave up 2 bases; unmatched junction bases: 15. Produced via immunoSEQ multiplex PCR; TCRdb's table is partial and in-frame only. The data hold 100,000 to 150,000 clones, with 80% to 95% observed a single time. The sequence was obtained from a man older than 75 with head and neck cancer. Material: PBMCs. V is TRBV7-9 and J is TRBJ2-7; 7 positions match TRBD2. The CDR3 region has the DNA TGTGCCAGCAGCCCACAAAAGGGGCGAGCGGGGACCTACGAGCAGTACTTC. This gives the protein CASSPQKGRAGTYEQYF.